This TCR beta chain was documented in a study of shared clonotypes between healthy human individuals. Adult Caucasians living in Nashville, Tennessee made up all of the donors. Trimming at V came to 7 bases and at J to 7 bases, leaving 5 bases not matched to a gene. The germline V gene has CDR1 LGHNA and CDR2 YNFKEQ. CDR3 size: 14 residues. Assay runs were performed at deep level. Every immunoSEQ plate was one replicate of a subset's evenly spread DNA. Data came from immunoSEQ multiplex PCR; TCRdb stores just in-frame clones and leaves some out. This table has about 470,000 clones, around 75% appearing once.

The receptor was derived from a woman in her forties in good health. Some clones in this sample may be carry-over from other donors' samples. The sequenced sample was PBMCs. The V gene is TRBV4-2, the J gene TRBJ2-1; 12 bases are a match to TRBD2. The CDR3 bases are TGTGCCAGCACCCCTAGCGGGAGGGAGAATGAGCAGTTCTTC. As protein: CASTPSGRENEQFF.